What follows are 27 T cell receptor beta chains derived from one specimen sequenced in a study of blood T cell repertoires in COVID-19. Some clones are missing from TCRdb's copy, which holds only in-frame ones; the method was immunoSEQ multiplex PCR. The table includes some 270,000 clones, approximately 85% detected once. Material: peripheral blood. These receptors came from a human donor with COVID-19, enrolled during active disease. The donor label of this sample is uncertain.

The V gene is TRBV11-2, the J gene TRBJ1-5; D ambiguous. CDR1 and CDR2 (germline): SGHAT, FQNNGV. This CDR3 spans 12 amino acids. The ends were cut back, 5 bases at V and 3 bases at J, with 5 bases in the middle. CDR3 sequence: CASSRDNQPQHF. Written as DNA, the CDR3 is TGTGCCAGCAGCCGGGACAATCAGCCCCAGCATTTT.

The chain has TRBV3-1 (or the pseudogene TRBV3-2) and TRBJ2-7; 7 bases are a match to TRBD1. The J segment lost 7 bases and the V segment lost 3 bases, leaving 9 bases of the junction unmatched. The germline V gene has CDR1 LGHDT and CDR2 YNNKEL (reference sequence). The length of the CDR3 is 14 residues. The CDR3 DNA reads TGTGCCAGCAGCCAGTTACAGGGGATAAGAGAGCAGTACTTC. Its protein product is CASSQLQGIREQYF.

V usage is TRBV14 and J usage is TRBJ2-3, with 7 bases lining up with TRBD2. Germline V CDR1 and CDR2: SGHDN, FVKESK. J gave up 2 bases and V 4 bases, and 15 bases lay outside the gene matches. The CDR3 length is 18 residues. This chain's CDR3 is CASSPFGSAGRPTDTQYF. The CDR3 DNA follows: TGTGCCAGCAGCCCCTTTGGATCAGCGGGAAGGCCCACAGATACGCAGTATTTT. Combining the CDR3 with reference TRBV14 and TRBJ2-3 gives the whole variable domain EAGVTQFPSHSVIEKGQTVTLRCDPISGHDNLYWYRRVMGKEIKFLLHFVKESKQDESGMPNNRFLAERTGGTYSTLKVQPAELEDSGVYFCASSPFGSAGRPTDTQYFGPGTRLTVL.

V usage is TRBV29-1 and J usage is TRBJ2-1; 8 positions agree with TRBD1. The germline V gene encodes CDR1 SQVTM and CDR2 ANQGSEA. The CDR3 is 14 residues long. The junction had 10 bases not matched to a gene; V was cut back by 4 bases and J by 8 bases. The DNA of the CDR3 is TGCAGCGTTGGGACAGGGAGAAGGAGTGATGAGCAGTTCTTC. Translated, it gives CSVGTGRRSDEQFF.

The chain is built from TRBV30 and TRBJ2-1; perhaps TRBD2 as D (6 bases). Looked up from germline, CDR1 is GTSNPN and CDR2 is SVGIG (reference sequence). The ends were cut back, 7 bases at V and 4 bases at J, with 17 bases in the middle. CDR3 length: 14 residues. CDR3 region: CASSRDLTYNEQFF. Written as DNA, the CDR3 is TGTGCCTCGAGCCGGGACTTGACATACAATGAGCAGTTCTTC. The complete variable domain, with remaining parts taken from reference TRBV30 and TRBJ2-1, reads SQTIHQWPATLVQPVGSPLSLECTVEGTSNPNLYWYRQAAGRGLQLLFYSVGIGQISSEVPQNLSASRPQDRQFILSSKKLLLSDSGFYLCASSRDLTYNEQFFGPGTRLTVL.

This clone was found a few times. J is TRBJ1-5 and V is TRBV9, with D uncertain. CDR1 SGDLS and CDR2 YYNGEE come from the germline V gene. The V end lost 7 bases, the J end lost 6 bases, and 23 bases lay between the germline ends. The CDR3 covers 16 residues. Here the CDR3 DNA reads TGTGCCAGCTCACCGACCGGGTCCGGAAGCCCTCAGCCCCAGCATTTT. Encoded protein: CASSPTGSGSPQPQHF.

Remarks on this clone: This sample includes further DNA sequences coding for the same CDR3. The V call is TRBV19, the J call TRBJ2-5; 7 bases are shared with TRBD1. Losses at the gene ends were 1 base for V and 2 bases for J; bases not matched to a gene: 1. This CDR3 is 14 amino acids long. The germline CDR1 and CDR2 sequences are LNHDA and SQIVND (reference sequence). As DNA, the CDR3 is TGTGCCAGTAGTATAGGGACAGGTCAAGAGACCCAGTACTTC. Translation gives CASSIGTGQETQYF.

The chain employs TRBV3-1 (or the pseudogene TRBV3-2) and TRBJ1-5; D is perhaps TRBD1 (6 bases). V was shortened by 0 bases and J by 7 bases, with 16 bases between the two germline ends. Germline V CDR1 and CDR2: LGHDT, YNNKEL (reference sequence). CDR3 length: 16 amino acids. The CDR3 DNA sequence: TGTGCCAGCAGCCAAGAGGGGGGGGCCGCCGTACAGCCCCAGCATTTT. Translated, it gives CASSQEGGAAVQPQHF.

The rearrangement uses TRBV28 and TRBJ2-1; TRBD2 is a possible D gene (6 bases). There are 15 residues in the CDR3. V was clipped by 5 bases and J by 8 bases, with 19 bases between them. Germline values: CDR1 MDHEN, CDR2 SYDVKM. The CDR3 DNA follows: TGTGCCAGCAGTCCCGGAGGGTGGGAGTCGCATGAGCAGTTCTTC. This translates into CASSPGGWESHEQFF.

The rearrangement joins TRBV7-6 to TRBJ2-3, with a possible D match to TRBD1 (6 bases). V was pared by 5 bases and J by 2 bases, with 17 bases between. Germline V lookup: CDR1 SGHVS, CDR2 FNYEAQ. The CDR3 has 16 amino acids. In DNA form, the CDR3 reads TGTGCCAGCAGCCCACGGGACACTAACCCCACAGATACGCAGTATTTT. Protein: CASSPRDTNPTDTQYF.

The DNA of the CDR3 is TGTGCCAGCAAGAGGGAGAGGGACTATGGCTACACCTTC. It specifies CASKRERDYGYTF. The V gene is TRBV27, the J gene TRBJ1-2; D uncertain. Between the trimmed V and J ends, which lost 7 bases and 3 bases, there was a span of 12 bases. The CDR3 loop spans 13 amino acids. The germline V gene has CDR1 MNHEY and CDR2 SMNVEV (reference sequence).

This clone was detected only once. The CDR3 sequence: CASSSLTGSRTEAFF. The CDR3 nucleotides read TGTGCCAGCAGTTCCCTGACAGGCAGTCGGACTGAAGCTTTCTTT. The chain joins TRBV28 to TRBJ1-1, with D tentatively TRBD1 (6 bases). Trimming removed 4 bases from V and 5 bases from J, with 17 bases in between. The CDR3 length is 15 residues. Germline assignment: CDR1 MDHEN and CDR2 SYDVKM.

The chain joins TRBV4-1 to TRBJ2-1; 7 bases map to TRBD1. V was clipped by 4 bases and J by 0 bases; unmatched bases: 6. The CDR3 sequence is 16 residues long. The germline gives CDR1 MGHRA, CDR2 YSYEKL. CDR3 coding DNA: TGCGCCAGCAGCCGTACAGGGGTAAGCTCCTACAATGAGCAGTTCTTC. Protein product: CASSRTGVSSYNEQFF.

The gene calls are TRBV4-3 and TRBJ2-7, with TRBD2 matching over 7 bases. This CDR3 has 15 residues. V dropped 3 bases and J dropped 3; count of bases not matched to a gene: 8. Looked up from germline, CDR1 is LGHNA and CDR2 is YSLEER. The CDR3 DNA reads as TGCGCCAGCAGCCATTTAGCGGGTACTGACTACGAGCAGTACTTC. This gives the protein CASSHLAGTDYEQYF.

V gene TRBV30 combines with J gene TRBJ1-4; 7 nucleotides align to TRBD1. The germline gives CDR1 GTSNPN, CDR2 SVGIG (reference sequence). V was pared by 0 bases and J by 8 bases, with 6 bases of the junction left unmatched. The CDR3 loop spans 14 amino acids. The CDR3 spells CAWSVRQGGEKLFF. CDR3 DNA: TGTGCCTGGAGTGTGCGACAGGGTGGCGAAAAACTGTTTTTT.

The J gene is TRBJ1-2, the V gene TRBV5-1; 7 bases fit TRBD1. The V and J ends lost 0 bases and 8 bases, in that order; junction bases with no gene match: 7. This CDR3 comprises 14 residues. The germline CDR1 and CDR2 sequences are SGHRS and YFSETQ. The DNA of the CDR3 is TGCGCCAGCAGCTTGGAAGGGGGCTCTAACGGCTACACCTTC. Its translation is CASSLEGGSNGYTF.

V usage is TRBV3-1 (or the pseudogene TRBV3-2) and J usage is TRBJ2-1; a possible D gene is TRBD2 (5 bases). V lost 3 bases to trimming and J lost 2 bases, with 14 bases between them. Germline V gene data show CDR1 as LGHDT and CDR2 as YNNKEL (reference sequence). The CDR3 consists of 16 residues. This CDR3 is CASSQESRVPYNEQFF. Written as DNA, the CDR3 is TGTGCCAGCAGCCAGGAATCGAGGGTTCCCTACAATGAGCAGTTCTTC.

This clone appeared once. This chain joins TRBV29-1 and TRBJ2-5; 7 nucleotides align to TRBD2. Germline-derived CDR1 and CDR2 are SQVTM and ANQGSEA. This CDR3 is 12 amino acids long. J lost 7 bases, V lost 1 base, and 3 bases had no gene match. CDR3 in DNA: TGCAGCGTTGAAGCCGGGGGGAGGACCCAGTACTTC. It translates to CSVEAGGRTQYF.

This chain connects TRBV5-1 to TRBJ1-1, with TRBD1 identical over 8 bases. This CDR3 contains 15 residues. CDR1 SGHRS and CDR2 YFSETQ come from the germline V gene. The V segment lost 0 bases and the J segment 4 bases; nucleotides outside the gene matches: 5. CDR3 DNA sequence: TGCGCCAGCAGCTTGGGGAGTGACAGGGGCACTGAAGCTTTCTTT. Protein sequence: CASSLGSDRGTEAFF.

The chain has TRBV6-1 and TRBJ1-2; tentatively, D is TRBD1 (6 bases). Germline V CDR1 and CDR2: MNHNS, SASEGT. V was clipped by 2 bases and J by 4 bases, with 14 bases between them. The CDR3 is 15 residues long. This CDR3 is CASSESGGAIYGYTF. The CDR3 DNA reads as TGTGCCAGCAGTGAATCGGGGGGGGCTATCTATGGCTACACCTTC.

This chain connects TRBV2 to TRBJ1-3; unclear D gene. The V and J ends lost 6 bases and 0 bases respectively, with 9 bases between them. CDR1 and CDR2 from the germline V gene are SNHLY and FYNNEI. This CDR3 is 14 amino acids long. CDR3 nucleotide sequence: TGTGCCAGCAGAGGAGGGTTCTCTGGAAACACCATATATTTT. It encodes CASRGGFSGNTIYF. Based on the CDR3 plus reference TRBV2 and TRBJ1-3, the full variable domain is EPEVTQTPSHQVTQMGQEVILRCVPISNHLYFYWYRQILGQKVEFLVSFYNNEISEKSEIFDDQFSVERPDGSNFTLKIRSTKLEDSAMYFCASRGGFSGNTIYFGEGSWLTVV.

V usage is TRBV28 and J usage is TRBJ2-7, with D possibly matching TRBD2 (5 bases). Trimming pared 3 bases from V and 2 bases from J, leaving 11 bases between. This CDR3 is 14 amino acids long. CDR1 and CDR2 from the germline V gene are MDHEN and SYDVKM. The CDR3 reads CASSLAGSAYEQYF. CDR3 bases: TGTGCCAGCAGTTTGGCGGGTTCTGCCTACGAGCAGTACTTC.

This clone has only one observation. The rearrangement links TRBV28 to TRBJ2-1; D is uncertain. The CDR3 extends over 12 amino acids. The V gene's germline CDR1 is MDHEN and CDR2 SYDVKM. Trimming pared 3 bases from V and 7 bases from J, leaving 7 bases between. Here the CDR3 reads CASSFYVNEQFF. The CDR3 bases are TGTGCCAGCAGTTTTTATGTGAATGAGCAGTTCTTC.

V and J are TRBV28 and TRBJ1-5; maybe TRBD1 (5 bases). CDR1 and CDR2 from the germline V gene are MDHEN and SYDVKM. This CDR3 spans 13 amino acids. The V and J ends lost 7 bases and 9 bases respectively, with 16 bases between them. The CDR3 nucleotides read TGTGCCAGCAACCCCGGGGGTGGCGGGCCCCAGCATTTT. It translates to CASNPGGGGPQHF.

The CDR3, as DNA: TGCAGCGTTGGGTCGGGTTTTGGATCGGACACTGAAGCTTTCTTT. Encoded protein: CSVGSGFGSDTEAFF. This chain links TRBV29-1 with TRBJ1-1; D uncertain. V lost 4 bases to trimming and J lost 3 bases, with 18 bases between them. Germline CDR1 SQVTM, CDR2 ANQGSEA. This CDR3 region has 15 residues.

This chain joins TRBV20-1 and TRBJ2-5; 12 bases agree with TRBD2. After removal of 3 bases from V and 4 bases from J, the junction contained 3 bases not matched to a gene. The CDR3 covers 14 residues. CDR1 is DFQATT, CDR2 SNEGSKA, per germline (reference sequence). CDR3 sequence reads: CSASRGLAGETQYF. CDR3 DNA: TGCAGTGCTAGTCGGGGACTAGCGGGAGAGACCCAGTACTTC.

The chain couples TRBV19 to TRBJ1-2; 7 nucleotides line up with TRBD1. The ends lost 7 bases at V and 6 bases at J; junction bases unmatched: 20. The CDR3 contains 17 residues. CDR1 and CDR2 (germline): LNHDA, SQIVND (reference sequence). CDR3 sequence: CASMGNPGGGAEHGYTF. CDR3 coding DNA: TGTGCCAGTATGGGGAACCCAGGAGGGGGCGCAGAACATGGCTACACCTTC.